This T cell receptor beta chain emerged from a study of T cells in Graves' hyperthyroidism and ophthalmopathy. Amplified TCR beta CDR3 regions came from RNA transcripts. Primed by the HTBI set, a first-round RT-PCR was run on the TCR CDR3. Using its own MiXCR run on the multiplex PCR reads, TCRdb lists one record per CDR3 protein. The sample includes about 270,000 distinct CDR3 sequences, about 20% seen only once; the top ten take roughly 60%. Germline-derived CDR1 and CDR2 are LGHDT and YNNKEL (reference sequence). The CDR3 extends over 12 amino acids. Trimming removed 3 bases at V and 1 base at J, with 4 bases between.

This rearrangement joins TRBV3-1 to TRBJ2-7; D unclear. Sequencing was performed on blood. The source is a young man with Graves' ophthalmopathy. This CDR3 is CASSHASYEQYF. CDR3 nucleotides: TGTGCCAGCAGCCATGCTTCCTACGAGCAGTACTTC.